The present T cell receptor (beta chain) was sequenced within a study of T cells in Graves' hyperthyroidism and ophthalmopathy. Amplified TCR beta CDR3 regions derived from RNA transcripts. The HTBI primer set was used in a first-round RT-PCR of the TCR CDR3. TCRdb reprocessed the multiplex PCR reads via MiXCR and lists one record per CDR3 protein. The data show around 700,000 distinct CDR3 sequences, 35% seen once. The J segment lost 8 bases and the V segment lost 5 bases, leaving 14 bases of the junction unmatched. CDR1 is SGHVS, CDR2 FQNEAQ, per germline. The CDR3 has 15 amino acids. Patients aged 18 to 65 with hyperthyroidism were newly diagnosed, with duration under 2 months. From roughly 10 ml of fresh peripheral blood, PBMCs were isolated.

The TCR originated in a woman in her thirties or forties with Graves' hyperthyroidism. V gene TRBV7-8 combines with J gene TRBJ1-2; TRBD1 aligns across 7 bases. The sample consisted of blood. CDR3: CASSINRGSSRGYTF. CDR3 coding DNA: TGTGCCAGCAGCATCAACAGGGGATCATCGCGCGGCTACACCTTC.